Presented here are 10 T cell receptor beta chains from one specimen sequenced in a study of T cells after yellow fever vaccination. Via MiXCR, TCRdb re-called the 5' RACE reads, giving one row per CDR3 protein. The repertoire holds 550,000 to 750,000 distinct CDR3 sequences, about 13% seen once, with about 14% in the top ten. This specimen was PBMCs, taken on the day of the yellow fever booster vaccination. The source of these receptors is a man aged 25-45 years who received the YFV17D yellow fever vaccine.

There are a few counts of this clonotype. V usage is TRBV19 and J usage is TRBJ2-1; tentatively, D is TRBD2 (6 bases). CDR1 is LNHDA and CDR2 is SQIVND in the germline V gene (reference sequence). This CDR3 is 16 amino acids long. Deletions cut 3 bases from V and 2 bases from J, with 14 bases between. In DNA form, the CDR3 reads TGTGCCAGTAGTATCCACGGGAGAGTCACCTACAATGAGCAGTTCTTC. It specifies CASSIHGRVTYNEQFF.

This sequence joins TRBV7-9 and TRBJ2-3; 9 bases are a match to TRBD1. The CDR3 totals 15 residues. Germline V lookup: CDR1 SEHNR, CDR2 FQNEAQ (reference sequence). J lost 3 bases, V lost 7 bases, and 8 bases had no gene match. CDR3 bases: TGTGCCAGCAACTCCGACAGGGGGAGGACAGATACGCAGTATTTT. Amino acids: CASNSDRGRTDTQYF.

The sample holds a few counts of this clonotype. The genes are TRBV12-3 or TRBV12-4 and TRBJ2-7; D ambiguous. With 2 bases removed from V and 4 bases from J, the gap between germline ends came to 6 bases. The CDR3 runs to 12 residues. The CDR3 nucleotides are TGTGCCAGCAGTTTAAACGAGTACGAGCAGTACTTC. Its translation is CASSLNEYEQYF.

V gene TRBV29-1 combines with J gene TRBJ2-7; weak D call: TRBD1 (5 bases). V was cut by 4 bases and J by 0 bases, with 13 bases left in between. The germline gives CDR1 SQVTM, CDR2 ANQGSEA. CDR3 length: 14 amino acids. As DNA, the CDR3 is TGCAGCGTTGGTAACAGGATCAGCTCCTACGAGCAGTACTTC. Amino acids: CSVGNRISSYEQYF.

CDR3 nucleotide sequence: TGTGCCAGCAGTTTTAAGGACAGCTCCTACGAGCAGTACTTC. It encodes CASSFKDSSYEQYF. J is TRBJ2-7 and V is TRBV12-3 or TRBV12-4; TRBD1 is a possible D gene (6 bases). Trimming removed 3 bases from V and 0 bases from J, with 9 bases in between. The CDR3 totals 14 residues.

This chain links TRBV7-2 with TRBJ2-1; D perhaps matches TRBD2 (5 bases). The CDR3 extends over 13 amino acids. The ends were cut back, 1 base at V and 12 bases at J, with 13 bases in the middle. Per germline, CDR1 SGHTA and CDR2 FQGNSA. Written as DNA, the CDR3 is TGTGCCAGCAGCTTAGTTCGCGACGCGGGGCAGTTCTTC. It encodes CASSLVRDAGQFF.

In DNA form, the CDR3 reads TGTGCCAGCTGGCTAGGGGGGAAAAAGAACACTGAAGCTTTCTTT. It codes for CASWLGGKKNTEAFF. V and J are TRBV6-1 and TRBJ1-1, with D possibly matching TRBD1 (6 bases). Germline V gene data show CDR1 as MNHNS and CDR2 as SASEGT. The CDR3 totals 15 residues. Trimming took off 8 bases at V and 1 base at J, with 17 bases between the two ends.

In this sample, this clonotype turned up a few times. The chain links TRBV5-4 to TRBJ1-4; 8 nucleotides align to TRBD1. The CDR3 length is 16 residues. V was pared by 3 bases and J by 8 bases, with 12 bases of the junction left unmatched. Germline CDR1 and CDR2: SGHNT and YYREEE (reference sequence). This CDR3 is CASSYGQGGSREKLFF. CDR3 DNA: TGTGCCAGCAGCTATGGACAGGGCGGGTCGCGCGAAAAACTGTTTTTT.

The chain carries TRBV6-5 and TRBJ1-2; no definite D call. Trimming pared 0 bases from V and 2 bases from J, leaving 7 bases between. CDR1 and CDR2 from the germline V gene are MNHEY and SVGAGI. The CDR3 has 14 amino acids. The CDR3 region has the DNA TGTGCCAGCAGTTACTCGTCGGGCAACTATGGCTACACCTTC. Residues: CASSYSSGNYGYTF.

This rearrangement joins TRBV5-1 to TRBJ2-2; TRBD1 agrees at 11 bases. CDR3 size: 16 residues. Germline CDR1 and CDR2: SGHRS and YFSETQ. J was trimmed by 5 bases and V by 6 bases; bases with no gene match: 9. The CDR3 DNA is TGCGCCAGCAACGATCTGGGACAGGGGGATACCGGGGAGCTGTTTTTT. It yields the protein CASNDLGQGDTGELFF.